Described below is a single TCR beta chain sequence and its context. The sample belongs to a study of shared clonotypes between healthy human individuals. Every immunoSEQ plate was one replicate of a subset's evenly spread DNA. Clones were sequenced by immunoSEQ multiplex PCR, and TCRdb holds only the in-frame ones, with some missing. The sample consists of about 2.1 million clones, 93% of them appearing once. Naive-designated CD8 cells lacked CD45RO, were positively enriched for CCR7, and omitted terminally differentiated effector memory CD45RA+ cells. CDR1 is LGHNA and CDR2 is YSLEER in the germline V gene. V lost 0 bases to trimming and J lost 0 bases; unmatched junction nucleotides: 12. The CDR3 sequence is 20 residues long.

The chain uses TRBV4-3 and TRBJ2-2; 8 bases are shared with TRBD2. This receptor was taken from a man between 18 and 35 years old in good health. Some clones in this sample may be carry-over from other donors' samples. The sample taken for sequencing was naive CD8+ T cells from PBMCs. The CDR3 here is CASSQELVWREDSNTGELFF. The CDR3 nucleotides are TGCGCCAGCAGCCAAGAACTAGTGTGGCGGGAGGATTCGAACACCGGGGAGCTGTTTTTT.